This T cell receptor (beta chain) was sequenced for a study of identical twins. This clonotype was seen more than once but under ten times. Trimming cost V 5 bases and J 3 bases, with 20 bases left between them. Germline values: CDR1 DFQATT, CDR2 SNEGSKA (reference sequence). This CDR3 has 15 residues. TCRdb re-called the 5' RACE reads through MiXCR, storing one row per CDR3 protein. The data hold over 550,000 distinct CDR3 sequences, with under 8.5% observed a single time. These data also featured in a second study, about yellow fever vaccine responses in identical twins.

V gene TRBV20-1 combines with J gene TRBJ2-7; D possibly corresponds to TRBD2 (6 bases). Sequencing was done on a sample of PBMCs. This clonotype originated in a woman aged 18 to 35 in good health. The DNA of the CDR3 is TGCAGTGCTCTCCCTCCCGGGGGTTTTTACTACGAGCAGTACTTC. Its translation is CSALPPGGFYYEQYF.